A selection of T cell receptor beta chains follows, all from one sample in a study of blood T cell repertoires in COVID-19. The protocol was immunoSEQ multiplex PCR, while the TCRdb copy is restricted to in-frame clones and leaves out a portion. Among fewer than 120,000 clones listed, 88% were seen once. The specimen sequenced was peripheral blood. These receptors were taken from a woman between 45 and 65 years old with acute or convalescent COVID-19. Each CDR3 is given with its conserved first and last residue. The D gene is left open where the match is weak. Not every row has a clone size; where given, it reads once, few, many or a size class.

V	size	D	J	CDR3	DNA
TRBV6-5	-	TRBD2	TRBJ2-7	CASTPHREGRYEQYF	TGTGCCAGTACCCCCCACCGGGAGGGCCGCTACGAGCAGTACTTC
TRBV6-5	-	-	TRBJ2-7	CASSYEREQYF	TGTGCCAGCAGTTACGAGCGCGAGCAGTACTTC
TRBV6-5	-	TRBD1	TRBJ2-7	CASSYPGTGIHEQYF	TGTGCCAGCAGTTACCCAGGGACAGGGATCCACGAGCAGTACTTC
TRBV2	-	-	TRBJ2-7	CASRTDRNSYEQYF	TGTGCCAGCAGGACGGACAGAAACTCCTACGAGCAGTACTTC
TRBV6-5	-	-	TRBJ2-2	CASRGLGGAGELFF	TGTGCCAGCAGGGGCTTGGGAGGAGCAGGGGAGCTGTTTTTT
TRBV5-6	once	-	TRBJ2-2	CASSLIRSGKSGELFF	TGTGCCAGCAGCTTGATTCGATCAGGGAAGTCCGGGGAGCTGTTTTTT
TRBV6-2/TRBV6-3	-	-	TRBJ2-3	CASSSDSAQGWSTDTQYF	TGTGCCAGCAGCTCTGACAGTGCCCAGGGATGGAGCACAGATACGCAGTATTTT
TRBV28	-	TRBD1	TRBJ1-4	CASSPQQGRREKLFF	TGTGCCAGCAGTCCCCAACAGGGGCGACGGGAAAAACTGTTTTTT
TRBV19	-	-	TRBJ1-2	CASSTDGANIYGYTF	TGTGCCAGTAGTACCGACGGAGCGAACATCTATGGCTACACCTTC
TRBV5-5	-	-	TRBJ2-6	CASSLGPAGGANVLTF	TGTGCCAGCAGCTTGGGCCCGGCGGGAGGGGCCAACGTCCTGACTTTC
TRBV3-1/TRBV3-2	-	TRBD2	TRBJ2-7	CASSHPRASGSSYEQYF	TGTGCCAGCAGCCATCCCAGGGCTAGCGGTAGCTCCTACGAGCAGTACTTC
TRBV10-3	-	-	TRBJ2-7	CAISDSTSGTYEQYF	TGTGCCATCAGTGATTCGACTAGTGGGACCTACGAGCAGTACTTC
TRBV5-1	-	TRBD2	TRBJ2-5	CASSHRLAEETQYF	TGCGCCAGCAGCCACCGACTAGCGGAAGAGACCCAGTACTTC
TRBV5-1	once	TRBD2	TRBJ2-7	CASSPGLRGLFWQYF	TGCGCCAGCAGCCCTGGACTTCGGGGACTATTTTGGCAGTACTTC
TRBV11-2	-	TRBD2	TRBJ2-1	CASQGGLAGGEQFF	TGTGCCAGCCAGGGGGGGCTAGCGGGAGGTGAGCAGTTCTTC
TRBV6-5	few	-	TRBJ2-1	CASSYSFTNPNEQFF	TGTGCCAGCAGTTACTCCTTTACTAATCCCAATGAGCAGTTCTTC
TRBV2	few	TRBD2	TRBJ2-7	CASSPPGLAEAYEQYF	TGTGCCAGCAGTCCCCCTGGACTAGCGGAAGCCTACGAGCAGTACTTC
TRBV5-5	-	-	TRBJ2-5	CASSQIGGGETQYF	TGTGCCAGCAGCCAGATCGGCGGAGGGGAGACCCAGTACTTC
TRBV2	-	TRBD2	TRBJ2-1	CASRSGLAVYNEQFF	TGTGCCAGCAGAAGTGGACTAGCGGTTTACAATGAGCAGTTCTTC
TRBV28	-	-	TRBJ2-3	CASTTTRDTQYF	TGTGCCAGCACCACCACTAGAGATACGCAGTATTTT
TRBV7-2	-	TRBD1	TRBJ1-3	CASSLATGLAGNTIYF	TGTGCCAGCAGCTTAGCGACAGGGTTAGCTGGAAACACCATATATTTT
TRBV5-4	-	TRBD2	TRBJ2-1	CASSTLAGGPLNEQFF	TGTGCCAGCAGCACACTAGCGGGAGGGCCTTTGAATGAGCAGTTCTTC
TRBV19	-	TRBD1	TRBJ2-5	CAAGQGETQYF	TGTGCCGCAGGACAGGGTGAGACCCAGTACTTC
TRBV30	-	-	TRBJ2-2	CAWSVTSITGELFF	TGTGCCTGGAGTGTGACTAGTATTACCGGGGAGCTGTTTTTT
TRBV29-1	once	TRBD1	TRBJ2-4	CSADRKNIQYF	TGCAGCGCGGACAGGAAAAACATTCAGTACTTC
TRBV10-1	-	-	TRBJ2-5	CASSESGGRKTQYF	TGCGCCAGCAGTGAGTCCGGGGGGCGCAAGACCCAGTACTTC
TRBV10-2	-	TRBD2	TRBJ2-7	CASRESGARSYEQYF	TGCGCCAGCAGGGAGAGCGGGGCCCGCTCCTACGAGCAGTACTTC
TRBV6-5	-	-	TRBJ2-7	CASSRLSRGHEQYF	TGTGCCAGCAGCCGCCTGAGCAGGGGTCACGAGCAGTACTTC
TRBV9	-	TRBD1	TRBJ2-1	CASSAGTGQPGPRYNEQFF	TGTGCCAGCAGCGCAGGGACAGGGCAACCGGGACCCAGATACAATGAGCAGTTCTTC
TRBV6-5	-	-	TRBJ2-5	CASSYSTATVPETQYF	TGTGCCAGCAGTTACTCGACAGCCACGGTCCCAGAGACCCAGTACTTC
TRBV3-1/TRBV3-2	-	-	TRBJ2-5	CASSHLGGEKTQYF	TGTGCCAGCAGCCACCTAGGGGGGGAGAAGACCCAGTACTTC
TRBV3-1/TRBV3-2	-	TRBD1	TRBJ1-5	CASSTGAYQPQHF	TGTGCCAGCAGTACAGGGGCCTATCAGCCCCAGCATTTT
TRBV6-6	-	TRBD1	TRBJ2-1	CASSADREDEQFF	TGTGCCAGCAGTGCGGACAGGGAGGATGAGCAGTTCTTC
TRBV15	once	-	TRBJ1-2	CATSPLEGYYGYTF	TGTGCCACCAGCCCCTTGGAGGGATACTATGGCTACACCTTC
TRBV5-5	few	TRBD1	TRBJ2-7	CASSDRDRGSGEQYF	TGTGCCAGCAGCGACCGGGACAGGGGCTCGGGGGAGCAGTACTTC
TRBV15	-	TRBD2	TRBJ2-1	CATSRIQRLAGTNEQFF	TGTGCCACCAGCAGGATCCAAAGACTAGCGGGGACCAATGAGCAGTTCTTC
TRBV10-3	-	-	TRBJ1-1	CAISELQGPNTEAFF	TGTGCCATCAGTGAGTTACAGGGACCGAACACTGAAGCTTTCTTT
TRBV4-2	-	-	TRBJ2-2	CASSQEPALRGKNTGELFF	TGTGCCAGCAGCCAAGAGCCCGCTCTTCGCGGGAAGAACACCGGGGAGCTGTTTTTT
TRBV5-1	-	TRBD1	TRBJ2-5	CASSLGTGEMGQETQYF	TGCGCCAGCAGCTTGGGGACAGGGGAGATGGGGCAAGAGACCCAGTACTTC
TRBV6-1	-	-	TRBJ1-5	CASSETGGYGNQPQHF	TGTGCCAGCAGTGAAACTGGGGGGTATGGCAATCAGCCCCAGCATTTT
TRBV9	-	-	TRBJ2-4	CASSVVEGSFQYF	TGTGCCAGCAGCGTAGTAGAGGGAAGCTTCCAGTACTTC
TRBV5-1	-	-	TRBJ2-7	CASSPRDFHSYEQYF	TGCGCCAGCAGCCCGCGGGACTTCCACTCCTACGAGCAGTACTTC
TRBV15	-	-	TRBJ2-1	CATSREAGRNEQFF	TGTGCCACCAGCAGAGAAGCAGGGCGGAATGAGCAGTTCTTC
TRBV28	-	TRBD2	TRBJ2-3	CASSPDSGTIPGTDTQYF	TGTGCCAGCAGTCCGGATAGCGGGACCATCCCCGGAACAGATACGCAGTATTTT
TRBV30	few	-	TRBJ2-7	CAWSREAPYEQYF	TGTGCCTGGAGCAGGGAGGCCCCCTACGAGCAGTACTTC
TRBV19	few	TRBD1	TRBJ2-2	CASSGQGFRNTGELFF	TGTGCCAGTAGTGGACAGGGGTTCCGGAACACCGGGGAGCTGTTTTTT